Sequencing of this T cell receptor (beta chain) was carried out in a study of Ad26.COV2.S vaccination and SARS-CoV-2 variants. Study-level background: The Ad26.COV2.S arm of the COV1001 trial was where the donor was placed.

This CDR3 comprises 15 residues. Unmatched junction bases numbered 7, after V lost 5 bases and J lost 2 bases. CDR1 and CDR2 from the germline V gene are SGHAT and FQNNGV. Whole-study results and caveats: Vaccine recipients and placebo recipients showed similar non-spike TCR breadth. Vaccine recipients posted higher spike-specific TCR breadth than their placebo counterparts. Researchers cautioned that TCR breadth and depth analyses may have underestimated total T cell responses.

In its sample, this clone was seen once. No antigen is known for it. Treatment in this sample: approximately 18 received Ad26.COV2.S at low or high dose, single or two shots; about five received placebo; per-sample allocation not given. Sampling took place 63 days after the first vaccine or placebo injection. Sequencing was performed with immunoSEQ multiplex PCR; in TCRdb, only in-frame clones are kept and a portion is missing. This repertoire shows about 440,000 clones, 87% found once; its top ten account for about 13%. This TCR was sampled from a person aged 18-60 years who received the Ad26.COV2.S COVID-19 vaccine or a placebo. The material was peripheral blood, obtained in a trial of Ad26.COV2.S vaccine versus placebo. The J gene is TRBJ2-3, the V gene TRBV11-2; the match to TRBD2 covers 7 bases. DNA for the CDR3: TGTGCCAGCAGCCGGGGAGCGGGACCCACAGATACGCAGTATTTT. Protein product: CASSRGAGPTDTQYF.